These 23 T cell receptor beta chains came from one sample sequenced in a study of cytomegalovirus exposure and HLA in healthy donors. Primers included in the PCR were 60 Vbeta and 13 Jbeta primers. The method was immunoSEQ multiplex PCR; TCRdb's version includes in-frame clones alone and lacks a portion of them. The table records 150,000 to 200,000 clones, over 70% of them present only once. Source material: PBMCs. The receptors originated from a woman under 30 in good health and CMV-seronegative.

In this sample, this clone turned up a few times. The chain is built from TRBV6-1 and TRBJ1-6; weak D call: TRBD1 (6 bases). V lost 7 bases, J lost 7 bases, and 14 bases lay in between. Germline V CDR1 and CDR2: MNHNS, SASEGT. This CDR3 has 14 residues. CDR3 region: CASIFRGNNSPLHF. Here the CDR3 DNA reads TGTGCCAGCATCTTCAGGGGAAACAATTCACCCCTCCACTTT.

The chain joins TRBV9 to TRBJ1-1, with TRBD1 matching 10 bases. This CDR3 has 16 residues. Germline CDR1 is SGDLS and CDR2 is YYNGEE. V gave up 2 bases and J gave up 1 base; unmatched junction bases: 5. As DNA, the CDR3 is TGTGCCAGCAGCGTGGGACAGGGGCCTAGGAACACTGAAGCTTTCTTT. Its protein is CASSVGQGPRNTEAFF.

This clone has only one observation. This sequence joins TRBV5-1 and TRBJ2-3; perhaps TRBD1 as D (5 bases). The germline CDR1 and CDR2 sequences are SGHRS and YFSETQ. The CDR3 sequence is 14 residues long. The ends were cut back, 4 bases at V and 0 bases at J, with 9 bases in the middle. The CDR3 protein is CASSTGPSTDTQYF. In DNA form, the CDR3 reads TGCGCCAGCAGCACAGGACCTAGCACAGATACGCAGTATTTT. Based on the CDR3 plus reference TRBV5-1 and TRBJ2-3, the full variable domain is KAGVTQTPRYLIKTRGQQVTLSCSPISGHRSVSWYQQTPGQGLQFLFEYFSETQRNKGNFPGRFSGRQFSNSRSEMNVSTLELGDSALYLCASSTGPSTDTQYFGPGTRLTVL.

This clone was seen just once. This chain connects TRBV6-6 to TRBJ1-3; D is possibly TRBD1 (5 bases). V gave up 5 bases and J gave up 0 bases, with 11 bases separating them. Germline V gives CDR1 MNHNY, CDR2 SVGAGI (reference sequence). The CDR3 length is 15 residues. The CDR3 loop is CASSQTASSGNTIYF. The CDR3 coding sequence is TGTGCCAGCAGTCAGACAGCGAGCTCTGGAAACACCATATATTTT.

The V gene is TRBV30, the J gene TRBJ2-1; D gene unclear. Trimming took 2 bases from V and 7 from J, leaving 24 bases between them. Germline V CDR1 and CDR2: GTSNPN, SVGIG (reference sequence). The CDR3 length is 17 residues. The DNA for the CDR3 is TGTGCCTGGAGTCCACTACCCCCCTGGGTAGCCGTAAATGAGCAGTTCTTC. It specifies CAWSPLPPWVAVNEQFF.

V gene TRBV7-9 combines with J gene TRBJ1-3, with no clear D. Germline V gives CDR1 SEHNR, CDR2 FQNEAQ (reference sequence). The length of the CDR3 is 12 residues. Trimming took 2 bases from V and 4 from J, leaving 3 bases between them. CDR3 protein: CASSLSGNTIYF. Written as DNA, the CDR3 is TGTGCCAGCAGCTTAAGCGGAAACACCATATATTTT.

A few counts support this clone. The V gene is TRBV5-6, the J gene TRBJ1-4; a weak D match, TRBD1 (5 bases). V lost 3 bases and J lost 4, with 13 bases in between. CDR1 and CDR2 (germline): SGHDT, YYEEEE. This CDR3 comprises 15 residues. The DNA of the CDR3 is TGTGCCAGCAGCTCAACAGGCGTTGGTAATGAAAAACTGTTTTTT. Translation gives CASSSTGVGNEKLFF.

This chain joins TRBV6-1 and TRBJ1-2; TRBD1 matches at 10 bases. Trimming took 1 base from V and 5 from J; bases not matched to a gene: 13. Per the germline V gene, CDR1 is MNHNS and CDR2 is SASEGT. This CDR3 comprises 18 residues. The CDR3 DNA reads TGTGCCAGCAGTGAAGTTTTGCTCTGGGACAGGGGCGTATATGGCTACACCTTC. This gives the protein CASSEVLLWDRGVYGYTF.

The CDR3 region is CASSEDGGAFGYEQYF. Here the CDR3 DNA reads TGTGCCAGCAGTGAAGACGGGGGGGCGTTCGGGTACGAGCAGTACTTC. This chain uses TRBV2 with TRBJ2-7, with 8 bases fitting TRBD2. This CDR3 contains 16 residues. Germline trimming cut 1 base from V and 4 bases from J; bases unmatched to any gene: 9. Germline-derived CDR1 and CDR2 are SNHLY and FYNNEI.

This clone has more than one count but fewer than ten. This chain connects TRBV9 to TRBJ1-2; 7 bases align to TRBD1. CDR1 SGDLS and CDR2 YYNGEE come from the germline V gene. There are 15 residues in the CDR3. Trimming cost V 0 bases and J 4 bases; bases outside gene matches: 6. The CDR3 DNA sequence: TGTGCCAGCAGCGTAGGACAGGGCCTTCCCTATGGCTACACCTTC. Protein product: CASSVGQGLPYGYTF.

The chain has TRBV5-1 and TRBJ2-1, with 7 bases lining up with TRBD1. Germline V lookup: CDR1 SGHRS, CDR2 YFSETQ. This CDR3 has 13 residues. V was clipped by 4 bases and J by 7 bases; unmatched bases: 5. The CDR3 sequence is CASSHDRVNEQFF. For the CDR3, the DNA is TGCGCCAGCAGCCACGACAGGGTAAATGAGCAGTTCTTC. The whole variable domain, remainder taken from reference TRBV5-1 and TRBJ2-1, is KAGVTQTPRYLIKTRGQQVTLSCSPISGHRSVSWYQQTPGQGLQFLFEYFSETQRNKGNFPGRFSGRQFSNSRSEMNVSTLELGDSALYLCASSHDRVNEQFFGPGTRLTVL.

This chain uses TRBV11-3 with TRBJ1-4; 8 bases align to TRBD1. Germline-derived CDR1 and CDR2 are SGHNT and YENEEA. Unmatched junction bases numbered 1, after V lost 7 bases and J lost 3 bases. The CDR3 is 13 amino acids. The CDR3 DNA sequence: TGTGCCAGCAAACAGGGGGCTAATGAAAAACTGTTTTTT. It specifies CASKQGANEKLFF. Complete variable domain (other parts from reference TRBV11-3 and TRBJ1-4): EAGVVQSPRYKIIEKKQPVAFWCNPISGHNTLYWYLQNLGQGPELLIRYENEEAVDDSQLPKDRFSAERLKGVDSTLKIQPAELGDSAVYLCASKQGANEKLFFGSGTQLSVL.

The chain recombines TRBV6-4 with TRBJ1-2; TRBD1 matches 8 bases. The germline CDR1 and CDR2 sequences are MRHNA and SNTAGT. This CDR3 is built from 13 residues. With V trimmed by 6 bases and J by 4 bases, 4 bases remained unmatched. In DNA form, the CDR3 reads TGTGCCAGCAGGAGGGGACAGGTCTATGGCTACACCTTC. It encodes CASRRGQVYGYTF.

This clone was observed a single time. V gene TRBV5-1 combines with J gene TRBJ2-5, with TRBD1 identical over 8 bases. Germline V lookup: CDR1 SGHRS, CDR2 YFSETQ. This CDR3 is built from 17 residues. V lost 4 bases and J lost 2; bases outside the gene matches: 13. CDR3 sequence (DNA): TGCGCCAGCAGCCCGGGACCCGGGACAGGAGCACAAGAGACCCAGTACTTC. It codes for CASSPGPGTGAQETQYF.

This chain joins TRBV5-4 and TRBJ2-1; TRBD2 agrees at 10 bases. Trimming removed 0 bases from V and 4 bases from J; junction bases left unmatched: 10. CDR1 is SGHNT and CDR2 is YYREEE in the germline V gene (reference sequence). There are 18 residues in the CDR3. CDR3 in amino acids: CASSLEVLAGAGYNEQFF. CDR3 nucleotide sequence: TGTGCCAGCAGCTTGGAGGTGCTAGCGGGGGCTGGATACAATGAGCAGTTCTTC.

The chain employs TRBV6-4 and TRBJ2-3; a possible D gene is TRBD2 (6 bases). V lost 5 bases and J lost 4, with 13 bases in between. Germline CDR1 reads MRHNA; CDR2 reads SNTAGT. The CDR3 is made up of 14 amino acids. CDR3 nucleotide sequence: TGTGCCAGCAGTAGCGGGTGGGTGTCAGATACGCAGTATTTT. This codes for CASSSGWVSDTQYF.

This chain links TRBV9 with TRBJ2-5; TRBD2 aligns across 12 bases. This CDR3 region has 15 residues. The germline V gene has CDR1 SGDLS and CDR2 YYNGEE. Losses at the gene ends were 5 bases for V and 4 bases for J; bases not matched to a gene: 6. The CDR3 here is CASSLAGGPGETQYF. CDR3 DNA sequence: TGTGCCAGCAGTCTAGCGGGGGGGCCGGGAGAGACCCAGTACTTC.

The J gene is TRBJ1-6, the V gene TRBV19, with 8 bases that match TRBD1. CDR1 LNHDA and CDR2 SQIVND come from the germline V gene (reference sequence). The V segment lost 9 bases and the J segment 14 bases; nucleotides outside the gene matches: 6. The CDR3 consists of 11 residues. The CDR3 DNA reads TGTGCCAGCCACAGGGGGACGTCCCTCCACTTT. Translated: CASHRGTSLHF. The entire variable domain, with the rest obtained from reference TRBV19 and TRBJ1-6, is as follows: DGGITQSPKYLFRKEGQNVTLSCEQNLNHDAMYWYRQDPGQGLRLIYYSQIVNDFQKGDIAEGYSVSREKKESFPLTVTSAQKNPTAFYLCASHRGTSLHFGNGTRLTVT.

The V gene is TRBV10-3, the J gene TRBJ2-7, with TRBD1 as a possible D gene (6 bases). Trimming took 2 bases from V and 0 from J, leaving 14 bases between them. The CDR3 is made up of 16 amino acids. CDR1 is ENHRY, CDR2 SYGVKD, per germline. In nucleotides, the CDR3 is TGTGCCATCAGTGAGGCGGACAGTCAAGCCTCCTACGAGCAGTACTTC. Residues: CAISEADSQASYEQYF.

The chain is built from TRBV18 and TRBJ1-5; 7 nucleotides align to TRBD1. The CDR3 runs to 15 residues. The ends lost 1 base at V and 5 bases at J; junction bases unmatched: 5. Germline lookup yields CDR1 KGHSH and CDR2 LQKENI. The CDR3 reads CASSPQTGEYQPQHF. DNA of the CDR3: TGTGCCAGCTCACCACAAACAGGGGAATATCAGCCCCAGCATTTT.

The chain is built from TRBV4-1 and TRBJ2-7; 10 bases align to TRBD1. V trimming: 2 bases; J trimming: 3 bases; junction bases outside the gene matches: 7. Germline V gene sequence: CDR1 MGHRA, CDR2 YSYEKL. The CDR3 sequence is 16 residues long. DNA for the CDR3: TGCGCCAGCAGCCAACCATGGGACAGGGGTAGCTACGAGCAGTACTTC. It encodes CASSQPWDRGSYEQYF.

This sequence joins TRBV7-9 and TRBJ2-3, with D possibly TRBD1 on 6 matching bases. The CDR3 has 18 amino acids. Per germline, CDR1 SEHNR and CDR2 FQNEAQ (reference sequence). V dropped 10 bases and J dropped 0 bases, with 26 bases sitting between them. The chain's CDR3 is CATNTVSRAGDSTDTQYF. CDR3 nucleotide sequence: TGTGCCACCAACACTGTTTCTCGGGCAGGGGATAGCACAGATACGCAGTATTTT. Supplemented by reference TRBV7-9 and TRBJ2-3, the full variable domain reads DTGVSQNPRHKITKRGQNVTFRCDPISEHNRLYWYRQTLGQGPEFLTYFQNEAQLEKSRLLSDRFSAERPKGSFSTLEIQRTEQGDSAMYLCATNTVSRAGDSTDTQYFGPGTRLTVL.

The chain combines TRBV6-1 with TRBJ2-3; 9 nucleotides line up with TRBD1. This CDR3 has 13 residues. Per the germline V gene, CDR1 is MNHNS and CDR2 is SASEGT. Germline trimming cut 11 bases from V and 5 bases from J; bases unmatched to any gene: 8. The CDR3 is CAVRTGELDTQYF. For the CDR3, the DNA is TGTGCCGTTAGGACAGGGGAGTTAGATACGCAGTATTTT.